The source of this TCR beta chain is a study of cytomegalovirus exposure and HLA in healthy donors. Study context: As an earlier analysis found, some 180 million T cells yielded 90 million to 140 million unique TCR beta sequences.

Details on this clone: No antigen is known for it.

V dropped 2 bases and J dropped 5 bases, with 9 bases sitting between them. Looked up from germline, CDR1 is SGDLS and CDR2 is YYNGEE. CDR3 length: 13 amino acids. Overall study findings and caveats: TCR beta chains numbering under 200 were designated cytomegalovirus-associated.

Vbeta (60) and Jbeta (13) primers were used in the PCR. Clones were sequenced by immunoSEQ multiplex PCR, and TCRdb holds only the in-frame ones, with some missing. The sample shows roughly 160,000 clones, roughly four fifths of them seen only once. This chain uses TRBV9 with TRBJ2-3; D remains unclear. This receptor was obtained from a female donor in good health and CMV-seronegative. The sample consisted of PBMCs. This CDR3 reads CASSVLNLDTQYF. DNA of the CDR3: TGTGCCAGCAGCGTCCTTAATCTAGATACGCAGTATTTT.